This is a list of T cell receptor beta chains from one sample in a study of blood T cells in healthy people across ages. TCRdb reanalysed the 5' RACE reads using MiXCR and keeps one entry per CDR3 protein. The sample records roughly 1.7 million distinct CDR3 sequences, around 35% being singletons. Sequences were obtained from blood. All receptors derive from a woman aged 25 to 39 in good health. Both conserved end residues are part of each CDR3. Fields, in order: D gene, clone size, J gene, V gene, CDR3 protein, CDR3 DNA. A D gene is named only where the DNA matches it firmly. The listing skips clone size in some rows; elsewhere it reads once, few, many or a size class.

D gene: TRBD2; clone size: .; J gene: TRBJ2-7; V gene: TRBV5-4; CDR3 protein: CASSLNLAGFYEQYF; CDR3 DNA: TGTGCCAGCAGCTTGAACCTAGCGGGTTTCTACGAGCAGTACTTC
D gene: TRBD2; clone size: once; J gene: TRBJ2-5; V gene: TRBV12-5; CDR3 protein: CASGKTSGTLDEQYF; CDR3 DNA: TGTGCTAGTGGTAAGACTAGCGGTACCCTTGATGAGCAGTACTTC
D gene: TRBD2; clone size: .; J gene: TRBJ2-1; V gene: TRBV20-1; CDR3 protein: CSATTGTSGGPPLGDEQFF; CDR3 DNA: TGCAGTGCTACAACCGGGACTAGCGGGGGGCCGCCCCTCGGGGATGAGCAGTTCTTC
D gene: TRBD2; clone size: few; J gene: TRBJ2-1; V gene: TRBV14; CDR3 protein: CASSQGRGRAYNEQFF; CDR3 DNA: TGTGCCAGCAGCCAAGGTCGCGGGAGGGCCTACAATGAGCAGTTCTTC
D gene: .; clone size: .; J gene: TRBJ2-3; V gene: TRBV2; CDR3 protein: CASLISGRSDTQYF; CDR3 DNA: TGTGCCAGCTTAATCTCAGGGAGGTCAGATACGCAGTATTTT
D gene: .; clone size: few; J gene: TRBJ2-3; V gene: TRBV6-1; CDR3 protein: CASSNSGTAQYF; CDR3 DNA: TGTGCCAGCAGTAATAGCGGGACAGCGCAGTATTTT
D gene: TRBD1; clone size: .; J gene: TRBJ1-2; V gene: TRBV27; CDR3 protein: CTSSPGTAIYGYTF; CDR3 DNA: TGTACCAGCAGTCCGGGGACAGCTATCTATGGCTACACCTTC
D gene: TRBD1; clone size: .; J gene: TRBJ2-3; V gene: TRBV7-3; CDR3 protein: CAGSAPGQGDTQYF; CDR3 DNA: TGTGCCGGCAGCGCCCCGGGACAGGGAGATACGCAGTATTTT
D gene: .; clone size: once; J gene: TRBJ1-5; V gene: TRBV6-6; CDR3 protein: CASSYSPEPQHF; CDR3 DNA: TGTGCCAGCAGTTACTCGCCGGAGCCCCAGCATTTT
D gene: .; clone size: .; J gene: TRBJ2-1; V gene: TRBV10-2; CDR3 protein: CASKPGTNLREQFF; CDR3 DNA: TGCGCCAGCAAACCCGGGACAAATTTGCGGGAGCAGTTCTTC
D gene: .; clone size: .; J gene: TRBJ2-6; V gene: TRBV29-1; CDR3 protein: CSVADRNNVPTF; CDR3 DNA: TGCAGCGTTGCCGACAGGAACAACGTCCCGACTTTC
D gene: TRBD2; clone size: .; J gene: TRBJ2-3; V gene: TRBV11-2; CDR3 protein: CASSLFGRRGTDTQYF; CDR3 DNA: TGTGCCAGCAGCTTATTCGGGAGGCGGGGCACAGATACGCAGTATTTT
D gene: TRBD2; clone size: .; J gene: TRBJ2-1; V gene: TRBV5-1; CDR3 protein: CASSGGLAYNEQFF; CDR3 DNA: TGCGCCAGCAGCGGGGGACTAGCCTACAATGAGCAGTTCTTC
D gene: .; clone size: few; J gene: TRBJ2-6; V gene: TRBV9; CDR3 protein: CASSVGSIITGANVLTF; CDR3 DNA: TGTGCCAGCAGCGTAGGGTCTATCATAACTGGGGCCAACGTCCTGACTTTC
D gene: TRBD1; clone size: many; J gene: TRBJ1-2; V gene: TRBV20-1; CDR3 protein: CSASMSGGSYGYTF; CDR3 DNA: TGCAGTGCTAGTATGTCAGGGGGGAGCTATGGCTACACCTTC